This T cell receptor beta chain was captured by sequencing in a study of T cells after yellow fever vaccination. Study-level information: Libraries from low-cell-number fractions were prepared with the SMART-Seq v4 Ultra Low Input RNA kit.

MiXCR, run by TCRdb on the 5' RACE reads, gives a single entry per CDR3 protein. Here the sample spans 620,000 or so distinct CDR3 sequences, around 17% being singletons. There are a few counts of this clonotype. Its antigen is not known. Germline lookup yields CDR1 DFQATT and CDR2 SNEGSKA (reference sequence). The ends lost 3 bases at V and 5 bases at J; junction bases unmatched: 6. The CDR3 is 15 amino acids. Study conclusions and caveats: The study noted that FACS-sorted repertoires could contain abundant clonotypes contaminating from the bulk population. A large majority of primary-vaccination clones showed up again after the booster (96% CD4, roughly 91% CD8). When the response was secondary, it was weaker but reached its peak faster, day 5 versus 15.

The sequencing used PBMCs, collected about 5 days after the first yellow fever vaccination. The sequence came from a man between 18 and 35 years old who received the YFV17D yellow fever vaccine. V and J are TRBV20-1 and TRBJ2-2; 10 nucleotides line up with TRBD1. CDR3 coding DNA: TGCAGTGCTAGGCCGGGACAGGGGATTACCGGGGAGCTGTTTTTT. Protein: CSARPGQGITGELFF.